This TCR beta chain was recovered during a study of regulatory T cells in long-lasting Graves disease. Time point reported: persistent/refractory GD, antithyroid drugs over 5 years with positive TRAb. There was RNA extracted from PBMCs, and the TCR library was made from it. Building the TCR beta libraries relied on iRepertoire HTBI primers, and CDR3 regions underwent Arm-PCR. TCRdb re-derived calls from the multiplex PCR reads in MiXCR, one entry per CDR3 protein. In the table there are about 420,000 distinct CDR3 sequences, roughly a quarter of which are singletons. This CDR3 region has 12 residues. Germline V gene lookup returns CDR1 LNHDA and CDR2 SQIVND (reference sequence). V was shortened by 9 bases and J by 7 bases, with 12 bases between the two germline ends.

This chain uses TRBV19 with TRBJ2-2; D remains ambiguous. This TCR came from a female donor with Graves disease. The sample in question was peripheral blood mononuclear cells (PBMCs), obtained when the disease was refractory, from a patient treated with antithyroid drugs. CDR3 DNA sequence: TGTGCCAGCAATTGGAACGGCGGGGAGCTGTTTTTT. The encoded protein is CASNWNGGELFF.